This record looks at one T cell receptor beta chain sequence and its context. A single base separates this from a much larger clone, so it may be a read error. The TCR library protocol attached unique molecular identifiers to the individual cDNA molecules. TCRdb reprocessed the 5' RACE reads with MiXCR, giving one entry per CDR3 protein. The sample carries 20,000 to 25,000 distinct CDR3 sequences, more than 5% recorded once. The CDR3 has 13 amino acids. V was cut by 3 bases and J by 6 bases, with 12 bases left in between. The data derive from a study of early T cells in non-severe SARS-CoV-2 infection. Study details: Bulk RNA isolated from unsorted whole blood underwent sequencing; chains were not paired.

The TCR was taken from an adult who was a healthcare worker with PCR-confirmed SARS-CoV-2 infection or an uninfected control (not recorded which). The chain combines TRBV12-3 or TRBV12-4 with TRBJ2-7; TRBD1 might be the D (5 bases). Sequences were derived from whole blood, sampled at baseline. CDR3 coding DNA: TGTGCCAGCAGTTTGGCAGGGTCGGCCGAGCAGTACTTC. Protein sequence: CASSLAGSAEQYF.